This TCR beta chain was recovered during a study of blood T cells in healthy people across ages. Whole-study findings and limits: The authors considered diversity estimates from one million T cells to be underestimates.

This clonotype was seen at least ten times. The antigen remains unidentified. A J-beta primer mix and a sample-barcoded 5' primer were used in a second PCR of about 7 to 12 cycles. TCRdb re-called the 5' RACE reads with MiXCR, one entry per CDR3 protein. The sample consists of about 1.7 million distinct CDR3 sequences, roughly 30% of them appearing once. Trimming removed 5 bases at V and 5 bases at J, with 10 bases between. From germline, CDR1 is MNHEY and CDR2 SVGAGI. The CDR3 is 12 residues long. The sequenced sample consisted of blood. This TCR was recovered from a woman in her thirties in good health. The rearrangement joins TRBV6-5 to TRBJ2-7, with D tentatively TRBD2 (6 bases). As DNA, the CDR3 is TGTGCCAGCAGTCCCCGGAGGGACGAGCAGTACTTC. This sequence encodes CASSPRRDEQYF.